This TCR beta chain was found in a study of OX40 agonist ivuxolimab in advanced cancers. The CDR3 runs to 15 residues. Germline V gene sequence: CDR1 MNHEY, CDR2 SMNVEV (reference sequence). Trimming removed 9 bases from V and 5 bases from J, with 23 bases in between. The assay was immunoSEQ multiplex PCR, and TCRdb's table has in-frame clones only and misses some. The sample lists tens of thousands of clones, 75% to 85% occurring once. The input for sequencing was CD4+ or CD8+ T cells sorted from blood, taken in a trial of the OX40 agonist ivuxolimab. The chain carries TRBV27 and TRBJ2-7; D gene uncertain. The receptor comes from an adult with an advanced solid tumor such as melanoma, head and neck, liver or kidney cancer. CDR3 coding DNA: TGTGCCAGTACGTCCTCCGGGCAGGTGAACCACGAGCAGTACTTC. Translated, it gives CASTSSGQVNHEQYF.